A single sample is the source of the 5 T cell receptor beta chains below, sequenced in a study of PD-L1 blockade in urothelial cancer. Sequenced by immunoSEQ multiplex PCR; TCRdb stores in-frame clones only, minus some. Counted here are more than 35,000 clones, roughly 82% occurring once; the ten biggest clones make up about 3.2%. The sample was PBMCs, taken around atezolizumab (anti-PD-L1) treatment. These receptors were obtained from an older man with urothelial cancer.

This clone was detected once. The J gene is TRBJ1-5, the V gene TRBV18, with D uncertain. The germline gives CDR1 KGHSH, CDR2 LQKENI. There are 13 residues in the CDR3. V lost 3 bases and J 5 bases, leaving 8 bases between the germline ends. The DNA of the CDR3 is TGTGCCAGCTCACCGGTGAGGGATCAGCCCCAGCATTTT. Encoded protein: CASSPVRDQPQHF.

This rearrangement joins TRBV6-5 to TRBJ2-7; D perhaps matches TRBD1 (6 bases). V lost 3 bases to trimming and J lost 2 bases, with 14 bases between them. This CDR3 region has 15 residues. Per germline, CDR1 MNHEY and CDR2 SVGAGI. This chain's CDR3 is CASSYLGQHAYEQYF. Written as DNA, the CDR3 is TGTGCCAGCAGTTATTTGGGACAACACGCCTACGAGCAGTACTTC.

The chain joins TRBV27 to TRBJ1-5, with D perhaps matching TRBD1 (5 bases). Between the trimmed V and J ends, which lost 5 bases and 3 bases, there was a span of 17 bases. Germline V lookup: CDR1 MNHEY, CDR2 SMNVEV (reference sequence). The CDR3 loop spans 16 amino acids. In DNA form, the CDR3 reads TGTGCCAGCAGTGTGGGCGGGGGGGGACCCAATCAGCCCCAGCATTTT. This translates into CASSVGGGGPNQPQHF.

The V call is TRBV28, the J call TRBJ2-1; 9 bases map to TRBD2. The junction had 9 bases not matched to a gene; V was cut back by 6 bases and J by 9 bases. Per germline, CDR1 MDHEN and CDR2 SYDVKM. The CDR3 has 14 residues. CDR3 nucleotide sequence: TGTGCCAGCAGAGTGGCGGGAGGGCCGAGTGAGCAGTTCTTC. Residues: CASRVAGGPSEQFF.

The genes are TRBV10-3 and TRBJ2-3, with TRBD2 matching 9 bases. The junction had 9 bases not matched to a gene; V was cut back by 6 bases and J by 2 bases. This CDR3 region has 16 residues. Germline V gene lookup returns CDR1 ENHRY and CDR2 SYGVKD. This chain's CDR3 is CAISRGLAGLTDTQYF. CDR3 coding DNA: TGTGCCATCAGCCGGGGGCTAGCGGGACTCACAGATACGCAGTATTTT.